Following are 17 T cell receptor beta chains from one sample sequenced in a study of post-analysis software for immune sequencing data. Study findings and constraints: Among a handful of TRBV segments more frequent in patients than controls were TRBV5-6, TRBV5-1 and TRBV20-1.

These TCRs are of unknown antigen specificity. Presence of unique molecular identifiers characterized the TCR beta cDNA libraries. TCRdb independently ran MiXCR on the PCR reads; one entry per CDR3 protein. The repertoire includes about 210,000 distinct CDR3 sequences, around 29% of them detected once, and roughly 3.5% sits in the top ten. Sequenced: blood. The receptors come from a girl aged 2 to 17 with multiple sclerosis.

The chain recombines TRBV7-2 with TRBJ2-7, with D unresolved. Trimming took 5 bases from V and 6 from J, leaving 17 bases between them. CDR1 is SGHTA and CDR2 is FQGNSA in the germline V gene. This CDR3 contains 14 residues. The chain's CDR3 is CASSRTPMGCEQYF. The CDR3 nucleotides read TGTGCCAGCAGCCGGACCCCGATGGGGTGCGAGCAGTACTTC.

This clonotype was counted a few times. The V gene is TRBV29-1, the J gene TRBJ1-1, with TRBD1 matching 7 bases. Per the germline V gene, CDR1 is SQVTM and CDR2 is ANQGSEA. With V trimmed by 1 base and J by 4 bases, 6 bases remained unmatched. There are 14 residues in the CDR3. The CDR3 region is CSVEGGTGATEAFF. The CDR3 DNA reads TGCAGCGTTGAAGGTGGCACAGGGGCCACTGAAGCTTTCTTT.

The table lists this clonotype with many counts. The chain combines TRBV6-5 with TRBJ1-2; 10 bases agree with TRBD1. The J segment lost 4 bases and the V segment lost 5 bases, leaving 1 base of the junction unmatched. CDR3 length equals 13 residues. Germline values: CDR1 MNHEY, CDR2 SVGAGI. The CDR3 DNA reads as TGTGCCAGCAGTCGGGACAGGGGCTATGGCTACACCTTC. The encoded protein is CASSRDRGYGYTF.

The chain links TRBV7-8 to TRBJ2-2; D is unclear. The germline V gene encodes CDR1 SGHVS and CDR2 FQNEAQ. The CDR3 has 14 amino acids. V lost 7 bases and J lost 6, with 15 bases in between. In DNA form, the CDR3 reads TGTGCCAGCACCCAATATCCGGCGCCCGGGGAGCTGTTTTTT. This encodes CASTQYPAPGELFF. The full variable domain, rest sourced from reference TRBV7-8 and TRBJ2-2, is GAGVSQSPRYKVAKRGQDVALRCDPISGHVSLFWYQQALGQGPEFLTYFQNEAQLDKSGLPSDRFFAERPEGSVSTLKIQRTQQEDSAVYLCASTQYPAPGELFFGEGSRLTVL.

This clonotype has more than one count but fewer than ten. The chain recombines TRBV5-1 with TRBJ1-2, with TRBD1 as a possible D gene (6 bases). Germline V gene lookup returns CDR1 SGHRS and CDR2 YFSETQ. V shed 3 bases and J shed 2 bases, with 14 bases lying between them. This CDR3 is 15 amino acids long. CDR3 loop: CASSWSRDTNYGYTF. The CDR3 nucleotides read TGCGCCAGCAGCTGGAGCCGGGACACCAACTATGGCTACACCTTC.

The table lists this clonotype with a few counts. This chain's CDR3 is CASRYHPGPINSPLHF. In nucleotides, the CDR3 is TGTGCCAGCAGATATCATCCGGGACCGATAAATTCACCCCTCCACTTT. The gene calls are TRBV7-9 and TRBJ1-6; perhaps TRBD1 as D (5 bases). In germline, CDR1 is SEHNR, CDR2 FQNEAQ (reference sequence). The CDR3 spans 16 residues. V dropped 6 bases and J dropped 7 bases, with 19 bases sitting between them.

About this clonotype itself: A much larger clone lies a single base off, so this may be a read error. The rearrangement links TRBV15 to TRBJ2-7; no clear D gene. Looked up from germline, CDR1 is LNHNV and CDR2 is YYDKDF (reference sequence). Trimming took off 0 bases at V and 7 bases at J, with 7 bases between the two ends. The CDR3 is made up of 12 amino acids. The CDR3 DNA reads as TGTGCCACCAGCAGAGATACCAATGAGCAGTACTTC. It codes for CATSRDTNEQYF.

This chain joins TRBV6-2 or TRBV6-3 and TRBJ2-6; the match to TRBD1 covers 7 bases. Germline V CDR1 and CDR2: MNHEY, SVGEGT. With V trimmed by 6 bases and J by 2 bases, 4 bases remained unmatched. This CDR3 spans 15 amino acids. This chain's CDR3 is CASRQTGAGANVLTF. The CDR3 bases are TGTGCCAGCAGGCAAACAGGGGCTGGGGCCAACGTCCTGACTTTC.

For this clonotype: A read error may be the cause here, since a much bigger clone is one base away. This rearrangement joins TRBV12-3 or TRBV12-4 to TRBJ2-3; D possibly corresponds to TRBD2 (7 bases). This CDR3 is built from 15 residues. The CDR3 loop reads CASSLGRGRTDAQYF. CDR3 in DNA: TGTGCCAGCAGTTTAGGGCGGGGGAGGACAGATGCGCAGTATTTT.

This clonotype was recorded a few times. Here the CDR3 reads CASSDGTGKPQHF. In DNA, the CDR3 is TGTGCCAGCAGCGATGGGACCGGCAAGCCCCAGCATTTT. The chain joins TRBV21-1 to TRBJ1-5; the table names TRBD1, a call not compared with the DNA. TRBV21-1 constitutes a pseudogene. This CDR3 is 13 amino acids long.

This clonotype was observed many times. CDR3 DNA sequence: TGTGCCAGCACGCGTGGACAGATAACCTACGAGCAGTACTTC. Amino acids: CASTRGQITYEQYF. The V call is TRBV2, the J call TRBJ2-7; a possible D gene is TRBD1 (6 bases). Trimming took 7 bases from V and 2 from J, leaving 15 bases between them. CDR1 and CDR2 from the germline V gene are SNHLY and FYNNEI. This CDR3 comprises 14 residues. Using reference TRBV2 and TRBJ2-7 for the parts outside the CDR3, the full variable domain is EPEVTQTPSHQVTQMGQEVILRCVPISNHLYFYWYRQILGQKVEFLVSFYNNEISEKSEIFDDQFSVERPDGSNFTLKIRSTKLEDSAMYFCASTRGQITYEQYFGPGTRLTVT.

V usage is TRBV7-3 and J usage is TRBJ2-3; D possibly corresponds to TRBD1 (6 bases). Germline V gene sequence: CDR1 SGHTA, CDR2 FQGTGA. Trimming took off 8 bases at V and 2 bases at J, with 11 bases between the two ends. The CDR3 contains 13 residues. The CDR3 protein is CASGRDNTDTQYF. The CDR3 DNA follows: TGTGCCAGCGGTCGGGACAACACAGATACGCAGTATTTT.

In this sample, this clonotype turned up many times. The gene calls are TRBV6-5 and TRBJ2-1, with 7 bases matching TRBD2. V trimming: 0 bases; J trimming: 9 bases; junction bases outside the gene matches: 5. The V gene's germline CDR1 is MNHEY and CDR2 SVGAGI. The CDR3 spans 14 residues. The CDR3 DNA reads TGTGCCAGCAGTTACTCTTGGGGGGGTGCTGAGCAGTTCTTC. Amino acids: CASSYSWGGAEQFF.

As for this clonotype: This clone may be a read error of a much larger clone one base away. This chain connects TRBV28 to TRBJ1-2; the D is unclear. This CDR3 region has 15 residues. Deletions cut 4 bases from V and 8 bases from J, with 20 bases between. The germline CDR1 and CDR2 sequences are MDHEN and SYDVKM. CDR3 coding DNA: TGTGCCAGCAGTTCCCGACCACCTCCAATTGACGGCTACACCTTC. Amino acid sequence: CASSSRPPPIDGYTF.

This clonotype appeared a few times. Relative to the germline gene, one junction end is altered; a read error may explain this. CDR3 residues: CATSRDGYSNYERYF. The CDR3, as DNA: TGTGCCACCAGCAGAGATGGGTACAGCAACTACGAGCGGTACTTC. The V and J genes are TRBV15 and TRBJ2-7; D uncertain. The V gene's germline CDR1 is LNHNV and CDR2 YYDKDF (reference sequence). This CDR3 is built from 15 residues.

This clonotype was observed at least ten times. The V and J genes are TRBV20-1 and TRBJ2-7, with 8 positions matching TRBD2. The CDR3 consists of 15 residues. V gave up 0 bases and J gave up 3 bases; unmatched junction bases: 7. CDR1 and CDR2 (germline): DFQATT, SNEGSKA (reference sequence). CDR3 residues: CSARDPGLGLYEQYF. CDR3 bases: TGCAGTGCTAGAGACCCGGGACTAGGTCTCTACGAGCAGTACTTC.

The table lists this clonotype with a few counts. This sequence joins TRBV20-1 and TRBJ2-3; D unclear. Germline V gene sequence: CDR1 DFQATT, CDR2 SNEGSKA (reference sequence). Trimming cost V 5 bases and J 2 bases, with 8 bases left between them. The CDR3 is 12 amino acids. The CDR3 protein is CSAHHSTDTQYF. For the CDR3, the DNA is TGCAGTGCTCATCACTCCACAGATACGCAGTATTTT.